This T cell receptor beta chain was sequenced in a study of vaccination effects on CD4 cells after COVID-19. Across the whole study: Antigen-specific CD4+ T cells were expanded (with viral peptide pools) by the ViraFEST assay ahead of sequencing. Either the BNT162b2 or mRNA-1273 vaccine was given to participants in two doses.

Study-level findings and limits: Long after vaccination, the clones induced by infection and by vaccine shrank markedly in size.

As regards this clone: Antigen: not known.

Produced via immunoSEQ multiplex PCR; TCRdb's table is partial and in-frame only. There are almost 40,000 clones in the sample; roughly 87% occur only once, and roughly 3% lies in the top ten. This CDR3 is 16 amino acids long. Unmatched junction bases numbered 10, after V lost 6 bases and J lost 0 bases. The germline gives CDR1 SGHDT, CDR2 YYEEEE. Subsequent to a culture period of 10 to 11 days, CD4+ T cells were isolated. The source material was CD4+ T cells from PBMCs cultured without peptide, sampled before COVID-19 vaccination. The clonotype comes from a human donor who received a COVID-19 vaccine. The chain uses TRBV5-6 and TRBJ2-3; 7 bases are a match to TRBD1. DNA of the CDR3: TGTGCCAGCACCCTCATTGACAGGGCTAGCACAGATACGCAGTATTTT. Its protein is CASTLIDRASTDTQYF.